Sequencing of this TCR beta chain was carried out in a study of siplizumab effects on memory and regulatory T cells. This CDR3 spans 14 amino acids. Trimming removed 3 bases at V and 1 base at J, with 7 bases between. Per germline, CDR1 SGHNT and CDR2 YYREEE (reference sequence). Produced via immunoSEQ multiplex PCR; TCRdb's table is partial and in-frame only. The table lists fewer than 120,000 clones, just under 95% of them singletons, with 1.3% in the top ten. The sequenced sample was CD4+ T cells sorted from blood. This TCR was recovered from a human donor in good health. The chain employs TRBV5-4 and TRBJ1-4; D might be TRBD1 (5 bases). CDR3 sequence reads: CASSSGGTNEKLFF. The CDR3 coding sequence is TGTGCCAGCAGCTCGGGGGGAACTAATGAAAAACTGTTTTTT.